This is a list of T cell receptor beta chains from one sample in a study of PD-L1 blockade in urothelial cancer. Sequencing was performed with immunoSEQ multiplex PCR; in TCRdb, only in-frame clones are kept and a portion is missing. The table shows tens of thousands of clones, with 75% to 90% occurring only once. Sample: PBMCs, taken around atezolizumab (anti-PD-L1) treatment. All receptors derive from a man in his fifties or sixties with urothelial cancer. The CDR3 runs from the conserved cysteine through the conserved F or W. The D gene is left open where the match is weak.

CDR3 DNA | CDR3 protein | D gene | J gene | V gene
TGTGCCAGCAGTCAAAAACTAGCGGGGGGCTTTCGAGATACGCAGTATTTT | CASSQKLAGGFRDTQYF | TRBD2 | TRBJ2-3 | TRBV27
TGTGCCAGCAGCTCAAGTCTAGGACAGGGGGCCACTGAAGCTTTCTTT | CASSSSLGQGATEAFF | TRBD1 | TRBJ1-1 | TRBV7-6
TGTGCCAGTAGGCTAGCGGGCACAGATACGCAGTATTTT | CASRLAGTDTQYF | TRBD2 | TRBJ2-3 | TRBV19
TGTGCCAGCAGAACAGGGGTCTCTGGAAACACCATATATTTT | CASRTGVSGNTIYF | TRBD1 | TRBJ1-3 | TRBV6-5
TGTGCCAGCAGCTCGAACAGGGGGGGTAATGAAAAACTGTTTTTT | CASSSNRGGNEKLFF | TRBD1 | TRBJ1-4 | TRBV5-4
TGCGCCAGCCGGACTAGCGGGGAAGAGACCCAGTACTTC | CASRTSGEETQYF | TRBD2 | TRBJ2-5 | TRBV5-1
TGTGCCAGCGGGTACGATACCTGGGACACCAGCACAGATACGCAGTATTTT | CASGYDTWDTSTDTQYF | - | TRBJ2-3 | TRBV11-3
TGTGCCAGCAGCTTTTCAAGAGACTCCTACGAGCAGTACTTC | CASSFSRDSYEQYF | - | TRBJ2-7 | TRBV7-2
TGTGCCTGGACCGGTGGGAGTAACACTGAAGCTTTCTTT | CAWTGGSNTEAFF | - | TRBJ1-1 | TRBV30
TGTGCCAGCAGCCCGTCACAGGTGCGATATGGCTACACCTTC | CASSPSQVRYGYTF | - | TRBJ1-2 | TRBV7-2